This paragraph reports one TCR beta chain. The clone's antigen remains unknown. The sample holds no much larger clone one base away, and base qualities are not on file. This entry is derived from a study of blood T cell repertoires in COVID-19 (dated by TCRdb to about 2020). Notes on the research overall: Samples covering the acute and convalescent phases of COVID-19 were provided by collaborators in the United States, Italy and Spain. The prospective study material was composed of cDNA or gDNA derived from T cells, B-cell-depleted T cells, or PBMCs. The dataset comprised deeply sampled blood TCRbeta repertoires from subjects exposed to, actively infected with, or recovered from COVID-19. A freely available public database, intended as a resource for researchers studying the immune response to SARS-CoV-2, is where the repertoires were released. The samples were drawn from two sources: the first 160 participants of the ongoing ImmuneRACE study, and some 1,300 subjects contributed by 6 global collaborators. Nearly every sample came with metadata listing a de-identified subject ID, COVID-19 status, age in years and sex. Where available, HLA class I and class II types were taken from metadata supplied by the sample provider and were not determined by assay-based typing. Broader findings and caveats from the paper: The amount of clinical and demographic metadata varied by source and participant and was provided uncurated.

The CDR3, from cysteine to phenylalanine, totals 15 residues. Only CDR3 DNA remains: 45 bases, in frame from the first base. V is pruned by 4 bases and J by 9 bases, leaving 10 bases of the junction without a gene match. According to the germline V gene (reference sequence), CDR1 reads SGHKS and CDR2 reads YYEKEE. TCRbeta CDR3 regions were amplified from genomic DNA using the immunoSEQ Assay, a bias-controlled multiplex PCR. The study's processing was this. The number of nucleated cells in each sample was estimated by amplification of reference gene primers within the assay. Sequence reads were collapsed and filtered to measure the absolute abundance of every unique TCRbeta CDR3 rearrangement. For each sample, productive Simpson clonality was calculated as the square root of Simpson's diversity index over productive rearrangements. This is the immuneACCESS table as TCRdb keeps it, with only in-frame sequences that have V and J called. A part of the clones is gone; compared with another copy, unresolved V genes explain less than half, and the rest is unexplained. That table is the source of V, J and clone size, and D and trimming were worked out from the DNA. This sample is represented by around 27,000 clones; roughly 94% of them were singletons. Jointly, the top ten make up more than 3.5% of the sample.

Whole blood was collected in K2EDTA tubes by collaborating institutions according to the institutions' own protocols. For TCRbeta analysis, collaborators shipped samples in one of three forms: frozen whole blood, isolated PBMCs, or DNA extracted from either of those sample types. The V and J segments used are TRBV5-5 and TRBJ1-6; TRBD1 matches 7 bases in the middle. This TCR derives from a human donor with active COVID-19. The donor label of this sample is uncertain. Sequences were obtained from peripheral blood. This receptor has the CDR3 CASSPGPTGTSPLHF. The DNA reads TGTGCCAGCAGCCCGGGGCCGACAGGGACTTCACCCCTCCACTTT.